This T cell receptor beta chain derives from a study of human T cells and chemical hapten exposure. Across the whole study: 2% DPC applied to a roughly 2 cm by roughly 2 cm arm area sensitized donors. Chiefly female patients presented with alopecia areata, totalis or universalis.

Notes on this clonotype: Its antigen remains unknown.

Overall study findings and caveats: Expanded TCRs created a significantly greater count of big CDR3 similarity clusters than controls did.

TCRdb re-derived calls from the RACE reads in MiXCR, one entry per CDR3 protein. The sample lists approximately 180,000 distinct CDR3 sequences, under 35% occurring once. As to time point: pre-sensitization, week 0. Indicated treatment: therapeutic diphenylcyclopropenone sensitization with weekly scalp DPC. Alopecia patients deemed DPC-suitable, aged 18 to 70, excluding pregnancy. This CDR3 spans 14 amino acids. Germline CDR1 and CDR2: MDHEN and SYDVKM. V was shortened by 5 bases and J by 3 bases, with 14 bases between the two germline ends. Here the sequenced sample was whole blood, taken in connection with sensitization to the hapten diphenylcyclopropenone (DPC). This receptor was taken from a woman aged 25 to 39 with alopecia areata. Some clones in this sample may be carry-over from other donors' samples. This chain links TRBV28 with TRBJ2-7, with a tentative D call TRBD2 (5 bases). CDR3 residues: CASSPTGLIYEQYF. Here the CDR3 DNA reads TGTGCCAGCAGTCCCACCGGACTGATCTACGAGCAGTACTTC.